This T cell receptor (beta chain) was captured in a study of human T cells and chemical hapten exposure. Overall study: TCR yield per sample varied, mainly due to pooled library volumes. Study-level points and caveats: Sensitization with DPC brought no change to TCRs above 1 in 1000 in frequency.

Time point in this sample: pre-sensitization, week 0. Treatment noted: therapeutic diphenylcyclopropenone sensitization with weekly scalp DPC. Concerning this clonotype: Its antigen is not known.

From germline, CDR1 is SGHNT and CDR2 YYREEE (reference sequence). Deletions cut 0 bases from V and 4 bases from J, with 7 bases between. This CDR3 is 13 amino acids long. TCRdb passed the RACE reads through MiXCR, listing each CDR3 protein once. The table includes under 50,000 distinct CDR3 sequences, 7.5% to 8% detected once. This sequence originates from a woman aged 45-65 years with alopecia areata. Some clones in this sample may be carry-over from other donors' samples. The sample consisted of whole blood, taken in connection with sensitization to the hapten diphenylcyclopropenone (DPC). The chain is built from TRBV5-4 and TRBJ1-2, with D tentatively TRBD1 (5 bases). The CDR3 DNA sequence: TGTGCCAGCAGCTTGGCCGGGACCTATGGCTACACCTTC. Its protein product is CASSLAGTYGYTF.